Many counts were recorded for the clone carrying this TCR beta chain. Its antigen is as yet unknown. This entry comes from a study of T cells after yellow fever vaccination. Trimming removed 2 bases from V and 5 bases from J, with 9 bases in between. The CDR3 has 13 residues. TCRdb analysed the 5' RACE reads with MiXCR anew, one entry per CDR3 protein. The top ten clones hold 15% to 20% of a sample with a few hundred thousand distinct CDR3 sequences, 3.5% to 4.5% of them seen once. Whole-study results and caveats: Compared with primary, the secondary response was weaker and peaked at day 5, not 15.

The TCR was taken from a man aged 18 to 30 who received the YFV17D yellow fever vaccine. The J gene is TRBJ2-5, the V gene TRBV12-3 or TRBV12-4; a weak D match, TRBD1 (5 bases). This specimen consisted of PBMCs, obtained 15 days after the yellow fever booster vaccination. The DNA of the CDR3 is TGTGCCAGCAGTTTATGGGGCTCGGAGACCCAGTACTTC. It codes for CASSLWGSETQYF.